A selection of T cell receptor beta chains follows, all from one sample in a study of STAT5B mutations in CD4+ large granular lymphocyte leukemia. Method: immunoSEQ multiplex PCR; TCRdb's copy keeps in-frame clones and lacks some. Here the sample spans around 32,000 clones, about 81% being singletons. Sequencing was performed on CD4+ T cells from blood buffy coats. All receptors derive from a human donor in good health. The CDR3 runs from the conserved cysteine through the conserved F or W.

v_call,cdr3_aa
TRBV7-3,CASSLIGARDFANTGELFF
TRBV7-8,CASSLREGLGYEQYF
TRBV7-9,CASSFPSSYEQYF
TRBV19,CASRHTGNQETQYF
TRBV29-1,CSVEDPPGQETQYF
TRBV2,CASTRLGTGDTGELFF
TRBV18,CASSNGLTSQETQYF
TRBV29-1,CSVLDRVSYEQYF
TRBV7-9,CASSFDSTEAFF
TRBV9,CASSATSTSGTYEQYF
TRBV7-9,CASSLDWGASAFF
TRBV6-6,CASSYSSPGLETQYF
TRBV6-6,CASNDRVTGANVLTF
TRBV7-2,CASSLPGFPPLHF
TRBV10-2,CASSLDREGGYTF
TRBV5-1,CASSTSPAGNTEAFF
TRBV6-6,CASSYSQQMNTEAFF
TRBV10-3,CAITKDRSEGGYTF
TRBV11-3,CASRPGGTEEAFF
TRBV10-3,CAISLARDDTGELFF
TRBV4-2,CASSQDESGNTIYF
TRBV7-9,CASSPSGGGGGYTF
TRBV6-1,CASSELTMGRGSPLHF
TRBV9,CASSAGTGTNYGYTF
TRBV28,CASSPPGGTNTEAFF
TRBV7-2,CASTPIEETQYF